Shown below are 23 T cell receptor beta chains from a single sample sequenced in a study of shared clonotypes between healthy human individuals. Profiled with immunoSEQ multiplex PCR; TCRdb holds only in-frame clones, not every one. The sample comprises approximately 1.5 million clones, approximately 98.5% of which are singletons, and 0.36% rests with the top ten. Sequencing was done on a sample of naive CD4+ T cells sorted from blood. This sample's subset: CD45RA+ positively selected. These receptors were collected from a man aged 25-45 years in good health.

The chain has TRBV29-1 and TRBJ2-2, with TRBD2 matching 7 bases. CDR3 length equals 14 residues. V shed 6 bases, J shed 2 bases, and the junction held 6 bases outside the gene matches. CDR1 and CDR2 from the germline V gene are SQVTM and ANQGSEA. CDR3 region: CSVRSGDNTGELFF. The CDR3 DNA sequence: TGCAGCGTCCGAAGCGGGGACAACACCGGGGAGCTGTTTTTT.

This CDR3 reads CASSLVSTGWGIQYF. CDR3 DNA: TGTGCCAGCAGCTTAGTCTCCACCGGTTGGGGCATTCAGTACTTC. The chain recombines TRBV7-2 with TRBJ2-4, with D unclear. Germline loops: CDR1 SGHTA, CDR2 FQGNSA. V was trimmed by 1 base and J by 9 bases, leaving 16 bases between them. The CDR3 has 15 residues.

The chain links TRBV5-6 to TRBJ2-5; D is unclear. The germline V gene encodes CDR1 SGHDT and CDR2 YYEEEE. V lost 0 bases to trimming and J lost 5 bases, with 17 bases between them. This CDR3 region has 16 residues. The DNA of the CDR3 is TGTGCCAGCAGCTTGGAGGTTAGTGAAGGCTGGGAGACCCAGTACTTC. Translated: CASSLEVSEGWETQYF.

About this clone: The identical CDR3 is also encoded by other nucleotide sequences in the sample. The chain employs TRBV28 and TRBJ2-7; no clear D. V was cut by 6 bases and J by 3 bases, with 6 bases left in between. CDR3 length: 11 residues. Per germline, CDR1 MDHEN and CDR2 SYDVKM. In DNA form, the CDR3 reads TGTGCCAGCAGGAGGAACTACGAGCAGTACTTC. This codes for CASRRNYEQYF.

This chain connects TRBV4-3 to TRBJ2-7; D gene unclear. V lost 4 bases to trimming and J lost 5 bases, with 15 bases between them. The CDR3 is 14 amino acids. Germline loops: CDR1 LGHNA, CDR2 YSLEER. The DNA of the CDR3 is TGCGCCAGCAGCCCATCGCGCGGACCTGACGAGCAGTACTTC. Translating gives CASSPSRGPDEQYF.

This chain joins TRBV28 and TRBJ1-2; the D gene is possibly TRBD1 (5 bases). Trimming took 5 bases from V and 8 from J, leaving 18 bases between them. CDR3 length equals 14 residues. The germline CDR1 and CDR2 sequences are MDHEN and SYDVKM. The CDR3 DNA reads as TGTGCCAGCAGTGTAAGAGGGATCGGGGCGGGCTACACCTTC. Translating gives CASSVRGIGAGYTF.

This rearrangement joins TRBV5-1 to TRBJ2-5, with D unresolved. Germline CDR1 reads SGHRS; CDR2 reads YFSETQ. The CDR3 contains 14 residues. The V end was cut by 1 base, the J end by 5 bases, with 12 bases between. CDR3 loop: CASSLKTGYETQYF. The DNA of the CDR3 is TGCGCCAGCAGCTTGAAGACGGGTTATGAGACCCAGTACTTC.

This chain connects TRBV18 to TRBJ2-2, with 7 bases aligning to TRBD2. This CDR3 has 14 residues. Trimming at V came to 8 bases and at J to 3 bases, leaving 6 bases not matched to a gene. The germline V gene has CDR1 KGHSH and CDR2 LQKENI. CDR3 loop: CASTKTSYTGELFF. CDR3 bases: TGTGCCAGCACGAAGACTAGCTACACCGGGGAGCTGTTTTTT.

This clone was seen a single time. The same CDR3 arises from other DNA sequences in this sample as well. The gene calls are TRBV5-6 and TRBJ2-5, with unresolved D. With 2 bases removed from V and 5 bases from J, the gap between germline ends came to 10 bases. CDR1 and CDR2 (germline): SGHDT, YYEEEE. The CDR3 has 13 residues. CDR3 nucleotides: TGTGCCAGCAGCTTTGGACGCCGGGAGACCCAGTACTTC. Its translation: CASSFGRRETQYF.

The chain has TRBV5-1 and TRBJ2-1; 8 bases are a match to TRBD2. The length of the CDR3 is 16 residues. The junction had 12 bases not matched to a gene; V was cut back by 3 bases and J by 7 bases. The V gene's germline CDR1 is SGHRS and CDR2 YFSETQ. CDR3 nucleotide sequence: TGCGCCAGCAGCTGGCAAGGAGCGGGAGCGTTGAATGAGCAGTTCTTC. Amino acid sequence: CASSWQGAGALNEQFF.

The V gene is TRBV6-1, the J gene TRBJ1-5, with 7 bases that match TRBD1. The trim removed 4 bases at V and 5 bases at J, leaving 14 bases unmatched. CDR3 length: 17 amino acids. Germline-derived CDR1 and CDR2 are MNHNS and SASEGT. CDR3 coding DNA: TGTGCCAGCAGTGCGTACCACAGGGGCCCTCGGTATCAGCCCCAGCATTTT. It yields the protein CASSAYHRGPRYQPQHF.

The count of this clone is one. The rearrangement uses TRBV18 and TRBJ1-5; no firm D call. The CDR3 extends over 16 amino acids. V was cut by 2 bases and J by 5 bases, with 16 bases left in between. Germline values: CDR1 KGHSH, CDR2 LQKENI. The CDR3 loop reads CASSPRRAARDQPQHF. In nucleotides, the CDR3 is TGTGCCAGCTCACCAAGGCGCGCGGCCCGAGATCAGCCCCAGCATTTT.

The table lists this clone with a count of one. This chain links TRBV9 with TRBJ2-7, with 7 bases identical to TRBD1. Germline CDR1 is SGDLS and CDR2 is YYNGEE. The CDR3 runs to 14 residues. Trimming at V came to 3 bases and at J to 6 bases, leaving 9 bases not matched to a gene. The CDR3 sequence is CASSGTGGFGEQYF. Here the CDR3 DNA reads TGTGCCAGCAGCGGGACAGGCGGATTTGGCGAGCAGTACTTC.

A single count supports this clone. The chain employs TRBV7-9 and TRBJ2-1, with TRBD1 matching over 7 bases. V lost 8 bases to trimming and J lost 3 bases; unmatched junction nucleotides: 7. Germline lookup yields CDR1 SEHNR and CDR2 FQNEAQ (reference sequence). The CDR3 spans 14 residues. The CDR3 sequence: CASETGQNYNEQFF. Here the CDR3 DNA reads TGTGCCAGCGAGACGGGACAGAACTACAATGAGCAGTTCTTC.

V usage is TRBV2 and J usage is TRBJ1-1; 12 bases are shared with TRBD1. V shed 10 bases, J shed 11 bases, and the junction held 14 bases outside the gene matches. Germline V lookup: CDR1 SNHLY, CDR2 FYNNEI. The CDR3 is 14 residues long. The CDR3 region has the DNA TGTGCCACCCGGGCCGGGACAGGGGGCTTTGACGCTTTCTTT. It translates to CATRAGTGGFDAFF.

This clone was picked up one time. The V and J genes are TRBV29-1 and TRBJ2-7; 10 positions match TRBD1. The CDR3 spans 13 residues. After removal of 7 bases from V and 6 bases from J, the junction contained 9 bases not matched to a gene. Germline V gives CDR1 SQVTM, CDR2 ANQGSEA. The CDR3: CSARTGGQGEQYF. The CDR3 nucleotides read TGCAGCGCCAGGACAGGGGGTCAAGGCGAGCAGTACTTC.

The DNA for the CDR3 is TGTGCCACCAGCAGAGCTGGGGGAGGGACCGGGGAGCTGTTTTTT. Its translation: CATSRAGGGTGELFF. The chain joins TRBV15 to TRBJ2-2, with 7 bases lining up with TRBD2. The germline V gene encodes CDR1 LNHNV and CDR2 YYDKDF (reference sequence). The V and J ends lost 1 base and 5 bases, in that order; junction bases with no gene match: 4. The CDR3 covers 15 residues.

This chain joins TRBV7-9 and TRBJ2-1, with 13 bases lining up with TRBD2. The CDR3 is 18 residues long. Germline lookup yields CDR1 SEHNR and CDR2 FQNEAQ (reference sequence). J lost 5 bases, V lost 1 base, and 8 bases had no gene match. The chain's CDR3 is CASSLGGLAGYVDNEQFF. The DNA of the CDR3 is TGTGCCAGCAGCTTAGGGGGACTAGCGGGATACGTGGACAATGAGCAGTTCTTC.

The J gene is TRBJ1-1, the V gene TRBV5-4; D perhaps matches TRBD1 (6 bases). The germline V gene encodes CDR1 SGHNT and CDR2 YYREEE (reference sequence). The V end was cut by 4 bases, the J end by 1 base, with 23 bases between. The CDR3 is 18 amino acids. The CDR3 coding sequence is TGTGCCAGCAGCGTAATATTCAGGGGCAGCCGGGGGAACACTGAAGCTTTCTTT. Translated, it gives CASSVIFRGSRGNTEAFF.

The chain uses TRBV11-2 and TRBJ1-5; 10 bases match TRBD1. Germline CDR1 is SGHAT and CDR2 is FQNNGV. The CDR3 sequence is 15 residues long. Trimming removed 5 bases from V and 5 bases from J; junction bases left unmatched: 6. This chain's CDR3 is CASSPGDRGHQPQHF. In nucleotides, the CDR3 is TGTGCCAGCAGCCCCGGGGACAGGGGCCATCAGCCCCAGCATTTT.

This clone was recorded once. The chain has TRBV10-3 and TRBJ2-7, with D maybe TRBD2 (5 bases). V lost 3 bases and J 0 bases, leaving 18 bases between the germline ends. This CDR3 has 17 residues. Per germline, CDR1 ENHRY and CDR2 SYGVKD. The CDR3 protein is CAISEAPDWLSSYEQYF. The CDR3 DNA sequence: TGTGCCATCAGTGAAGCCCCGGACTGGCTCAGCTCCTACGAGCAGTACTTC.

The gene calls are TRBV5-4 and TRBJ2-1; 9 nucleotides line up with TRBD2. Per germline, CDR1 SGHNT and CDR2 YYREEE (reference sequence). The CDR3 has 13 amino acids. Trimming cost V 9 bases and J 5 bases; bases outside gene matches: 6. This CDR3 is CANSRLADNEQFF. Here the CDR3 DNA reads TGTGCCAATTCGAGACTAGCGGACAATGAGCAGTTCTTC.

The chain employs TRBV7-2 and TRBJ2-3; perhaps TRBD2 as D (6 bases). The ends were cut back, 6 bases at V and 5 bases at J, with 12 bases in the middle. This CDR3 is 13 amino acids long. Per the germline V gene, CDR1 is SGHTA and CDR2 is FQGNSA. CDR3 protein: CASSSGTLDTQYF. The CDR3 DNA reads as TGTGCCAGCAGTTCCGGGACTCTAGATACGCAGTATTTT. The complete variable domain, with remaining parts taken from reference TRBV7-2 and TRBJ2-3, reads GAGVSQSPSNKVTEKGKDVELRCDPISGHTALYWYRQSLGQGLEFLIYFQGNSAPDKSGLPSDRFSAERTGGSVSTLTIQRTQQEDSAVYLCASSSGTLDTQYFGPGTRLTVL.